Only one count was recorded for the clone carrying this T cell receptor (beta chain). The antigen remains undetermined. Brentuximab vedotin exposure varied among the patients, all of whom had relapsed after autologous stem cell transplantation. Sequencing was performed with immunoSEQ multiplex PCR; in TCRdb, only in-frame clones are kept and a portion is missing. The table includes roughly 16,000 clones, around 76% detected once. This entry comes from a study of PD-1 blockade in classical Hodgkin lymphoma. Study outcomes and limitations: By C4D1, CD4+ diversity increased significantly, especially in complete responders.

The CDR3 is made up of 16 amino acids. Per the germline V gene, CDR1 is SGHNT and CDR2 is YYREEE (reference sequence). The germline V and J ends were trimmed by 6 bases and 5 bases, with 23 bases remaining between them. This TCR was sampled from a human donor with classical Hodgkin lymphoma. The sequencing here drew on peripheral blood mononuclear cells (PBMCs), taken before the second cycle of nivolumab. The chain links TRBV5-4 to TRBJ2-5, with D possibly called TRBD1 or TRBD2 (5 bases each). In DNA form, the CDR3 reads TGTGCCAGCAACTTCGTACCAGACAGCAGAGGGGAGACCCAGTACTTC. It yields the protein CASNFVPDSRGETQYF.